This T cell receptor beta chain stems from a study of T cell repertoires in cytomegalovirus infection. Whole-study results and caveats: HLA-C-restricted CMV-specific TCR beta clonotypes prevailed in the ex vivo response.

TCRdb passed the reads through MiXCR, listing each CDR3 protein once. This repertoire shows around 100,000 distinct CDR3 sequences, roughly 9.1% found once; its top ten account for roughly 31%. Ten or more counts support this clonotype. The antigen is undetermined. V lost 1 base, J lost 2 bases, and 11 bases lay in between. Per germline, CDR1 SGHTA and CDR2 FQGNSA. The CDR3 has 15 residues. The chain joins TRBV7-2 to TRBJ1-1; tentative D call: TRBD1 (6 bases). Sequencing was performed on PBMCs, sequenced either directly or after in vitro stimulation (not recorded which). The source is a human donor in good health (CMV status not recorded). Some clones in this sample may be carry-over from other donors' samples. This CDR3 is CASSLEGGRNTEAFF. The CDR3 DNA follows: TGTGCCAGCAGCTTAGAAGGGGGGAGAAACACTGAAGCTTTCTTT.